The 30 T cell receptor beta chains below come from one sample, sequenced in a study of CD8+ T cells in alopecia areata. Treatment given: oral pan-JAK inhibitor, 5-10 mg twice daily. In each case, RNA was isolated and then reverse transcribed into cDNA as the sequencing template. Measured with immunoSEQ multiplex PCR; TCRdb has only the in-frame clones, and not every one. The profile shows more than 110,000 clones, roughly 52% of them singletons. Sequences were derived from CD8+ T cells sorted from blood, sampled at week 4, from a patient treated with tofacitinib. These receptors were collected from a human donor with alopecia areata.

DNA of the CDR3: TGTGCCAGCAGCTTAGGTACGGGACAGAGCTATGGCTACACCTTC. This translates into CASSLGTGQSYGYTF. V and J are TRBV7-9 and TRBJ1-2; the match to TRBD1 covers 7 bases. V shed 1 base and J 4 bases; nucleotides not matched to a gene: 6. This CDR3 comprises 15 residues. Germline V gene data show CDR1 as SEHNR and CDR2 as FQNEAQ (reference sequence).

The CDR3 DNA reads as TGTGCCAGCAGCTTAGTCACAGGGACCTACGAGCAGTACTTC. Its protein product is CASSLVTGTYEQYF. The chain couples TRBV7-8 to TRBJ2-7, with a weak D call TRBD1 (6 bases). In germline, CDR1 is SGHVS, CDR2 FQNEAQ. The ends were cut back, 1 base at V and 2 bases at J, with 9 bases in the middle. The CDR3 contains 14 residues.

The sample holds a few counts of this clone. The chain uses TRBV5-1 and TRBJ2-1, with unresolved D. This CDR3 has 12 residues. Germline V gene lookup returns CDR1 SGHRS and CDR2 YFSETQ. V lost 4 bases, J lost 9 bases, and 11 bases lay in between. The CDR3 nucleotides read TGCGCCAGCAGCCACCCTGCAGTTGAGCAGTTCTTC. This codes for CASSHPAVEQFF.

For the CDR3, the DNA is TGTGCCAGCAGTTTCGCCCGGGACAGTTTGAACACTGAAGCTTTCTTT. Protein: CASSFARDSLNTEAFF. The chain combines TRBV6-5 with TRBJ1-1; 7 bases match TRBD1. The V gene's germline CDR1 is MNHEY and CDR2 SVGAGI. The V gene end was trimmed by 4 bases and the J gene end by 0 bases; junction bases not matched to a gene: 8. CDR3 size: 16 residues.

This clone appeared a few times. The rearrangement uses TRBV29-1 and TRBJ2-1; D is undetermined. CDR3 size: 14 residues. Germline-derived CDR1 and CDR2 are SQVTM and ANQGSEA. Trimming removed 4 bases at V and 0 bases at J, with 10 bases between. CDR3 in amino acids: CSVAHSNSYNEQFF. Here the CDR3 DNA reads TGCAGCGTTGCTCACTCCAACTCCTACAATGAGCAGTTCTTC.

This clone was picked up a small number of times. The rearrangement joins TRBV30 to TRBJ2-7, with 8 bases aligning to TRBD1. The CDR3 runs to 12 residues. CDR1 GTSNPN and CDR2 SVGIG come from the germline V gene (reference sequence). V lost 4 bases, J lost 5 bases, and 4 bases stayed unmatched. CDR3 sequence: CAWNQGANEQYF. In nucleotides, the CDR3 is TGTGCCTGGAATCAGGGGGCCAACGAGCAGTACTTC.

As concerns this clone: One end of the junction does not line up with germline, which may come from a read error. Other DNA variants within this sample encode the same CDR3. The rearrangement uses TRBV29-1 and TRBJ2-1; D perhaps matches TRBD1 (5 bases). CDR1 is SQVTM, CDR2 ANQGSEA, per germline. This CDR3 is 15 amino acids long. As DNA, the CDR3 is TGCAGCGTCCGAGCCGAATGGGGCTCCTACAACGAGCAGTTCTTC. Translating gives CSVRAEWGSYNEQFF.

This clone occurred once. Different DNA sequences within this sample yield the same CDR3. The DNA for the CDR3 is TGTGCCAGCTCACCACCGCGGAACTACGAGCAGTACTTC. Amino acid sequence: CASSPPRNYEQYF. The V gene is TRBV18, the J gene TRBJ2-7; no definite D call. The CDR3 spans 13 residues. V lost 0 bases and J 3 bases, leaving 6 bases between the germline ends. Germline V gene sequence: CDR1 KGHSH, CDR2 LQKENI.

V and J are TRBV4-1 and TRBJ2-3; D may match TRBD1 or TRBD2 (5 bases each). CDR3 length equals 18 residues. CDR1 and CDR2 from the germline V gene are MGHRA and YSYEKL. V lost 0 bases and J 2 bases, leaving 18 bases between the germline ends. The DNA for the CDR3 is TGCGCCAGCAGCCAAGAATCTCGGGGCCTCTTACTCACAGATACGCAGTATTTT. It encodes CASSQESRGLLLTDTQYF.

The V and J genes are TRBV30 and TRBJ2-7; 10 positions agree with TRBD1. Germline V gives CDR1 GTSNPN, CDR2 SVGIG (reference sequence). This CDR3 region has 12 residues. After removal of 8 bases from V and 4 bases from J, the junction contained 5 bases not matched to a gene. CDR3 DNA: TGTGCCGGTGGGACAGGGGCTTACGAGCAGTACTTC. Protein: CAGGTGAYEQYF. The full variable domain, completed using reference TRBV30 and TRBJ2-7, is SQTIHQWPATLVQPVGSPLSLECTVEGTSNPNLYWYRQAAGRGLQLLFYSVGIGQISSEVPQNLSASRPQDRQFILSSKKLLLSDSGFYLCAGGTGAYEQYFGPGTRLTVT.

The chain recombines TRBV19 with TRBJ1-5; 7 nucleotides line up with TRBD1. The CDR3 is made up of 15 amino acids. V lost 3 bases and J lost 0; bases outside the gene matches: 2. Germline assignment: CDR1 LNHDA and CDR2 SQIVND (reference sequence). CDR3 residues: CASSMGQYSNQPQHF. CDR3 in DNA: TGTGCCAGTAGTATGGGACAGTATAGCAATCAGCCCCAGCATTTT.

V gene TRBV7-9 combines with J gene TRBJ2-5; no firm D call. Germline V gives CDR1 SEHNR, CDR2 FQNEAQ (reference sequence). The CDR3 covers 16 residues. V lost 4 bases to trimming and J lost 4 bases, with 19 bases between them. The CDR3 DNA follows: TGTGCCAGCAGCTCGGGCAACAGCCCAGTCCTAGAGACCCAGTACTTC. Its protein product is CASSSGNSPVLETQYF.

The chain recombines TRBV27 with TRBJ2-7; TRBD1 might be the D (5 bases). The CDR3 has 15 residues. The germline V and J ends were trimmed by 5 bases and 0 bases, with 14 bases remaining between them. Germline CDR1 MNHEY, CDR2 SMNVEV (reference sequence). The CDR3 loop reads CASSPDLRGSYEQYF. As DNA, the CDR3 is TGTGCCAGCAGTCCGGATTTAAGGGGCTCCTACGAGCAGTACTTC.

This chain joins TRBV27 and TRBJ2-2; D remains unclear. The CDR3 spans 14 residues. V lost 0 bases, J lost 4 bases, and 6 bases lay in between. Germline values: CDR1 MNHEY, CDR2 SMNVEV (reference sequence). The CDR3 loop reads CASSLSGITGELFF. DNA of the CDR3: TGTGCCAGCAGTTTATCAGGAATCACCGGGGAGCTGTTTTTT.

The CDR3 region is CASSSSKMETQYF. In nucleotides, the CDR3 is TGTGCCAGCAGCTCCAGCAAAATGGAGACCCAGTACTTC. The chain couples TRBV7-9 to TRBJ2-5; no definite D call. The V and J ends lost 4 bases and 5 bases respectively, with 11 bases between them. The CDR3 has 13 amino acids. Germline-derived CDR1 and CDR2 are SEHNR and FQNEAQ (reference sequence).

This chain connects TRBV7-8 to TRBJ2-5, with D perhaps TRBD2 (6 bases). Per the germline V gene, CDR1 is SGHVS and CDR2 is FQNEAQ. This CDR3 spans 14 amino acids. Trimming pared 5 bases from V and 4 bases from J, leaving 14 bases between. CDR3 DNA: TGTGCCAGCAGCCCACCTTCGCGGGGAGAGACCCAGTACTTC. Translated: CASSPPSRGETQYF.

V gene TRBV9 combines with J gene TRBJ1-5, with TRBD1 matching over 10 bases. Germline V gene lookup returns CDR1 SGDLS and CDR2 YYNGEE. The CDR3 extends over 17 amino acids. V was clipped by 5 bases and J by 0 bases; unmatched bases: 8. CDR3 DNA: TGTGCCAGCAGGATTGACAGGGGGCAGATTAGCAATCAGCCCCAGCATTTT. It specifies CASRIDRGQISNQPQHF.

The chain uses TRBV6-1 and TRBJ1-5; TRBD1 agrees at 7 bases. The CDR3 contains 13 residues. J lost 7 bases, V lost 6 bases, and 6 bases had no gene match. Per germline, CDR1 MNHNS and CDR2 SASEGT. The CDR3 DNA sequence: TGTGCCAGCAGGCCACAGGGGTGGCAGCCCCAGCATTTT. It encodes CASRPQGWQPQHF.

The rearrangement joins TRBV5-1 to TRBJ1-2; D not certain. Trimming pared 0 bases from V and 4 bases from J, leaving 13 bases between. Germline V gives CDR1 SGHRS, CDR2 YFSETQ. CDR3 size: 15 residues. CDR3 bases: TGCGCCAGCAGCTTGGGTGCGGGCGGCGGCTATGGCTACACCTTC. It translates to CASSLGAGGGYGYTF. Combining the CDR3 with reference TRBV5-1 and TRBJ1-2 gives the whole variable domain KAGVTQTPRYLIKTRGQQVTLSCSPISGHRSVSWYQQTPGQGLQFLFEYFSETQRNKGNFPGRFSGRQFSNSRSEMNVSTLELGDSALYLCASSLGAGGGYGYTFGSGTRLTVV.

This clone was picked up one time. The chain recombines TRBV14 with TRBJ1-2; D remains unclear. Trimming took off 4 bases at V and 3 bases at J, with 18 bases between the two ends. From germline, CDR1 is SGHDN and CDR2 FVKESK. This CDR3 has 16 amino acids. The CDR3 coding sequence is TGTGCCAGCAGCCCCCCCGGACGCGTATCATACTATGGCTACACCTTC. It specifies CASSPPGRVSYYGYTF.

The chain carries TRBV15 and TRBJ2-5; D perhaps matches TRBD1 (5 bases). The CDR3 sequence is 15 residues long. V was pared by 0 bases and J by 2 bases, with 10 bases between. The germline V gene encodes CDR1 LNHNV and CDR2 YYDKDF (reference sequence). In DNA, the CDR3 is TGTGCCACCAGCAGAGATCTAGACAGTCAAGAGACCCAGTACTTC. The encoded protein is CATSRDLDSQETQYF.

This clone was seen a few times. The chain carries TRBV15 and TRBJ2-2, with D possibly being TRBD1 (7 bases). Trimming cost V 0 bases and J 5 bases, with 22 bases left between them. The germline CDR1 and CDR2 sequences are LNHNV and YYDKDF (reference sequence). This CDR3 comprises 19 residues. The CDR3 region is CATSREGGQDERRTGELFF. The CDR3 DNA reads TGTGCCACCAGCAGAGAGGGAGGACAGGATGAGCGTCGTACCGGGGAGCTGTTTTTT.

This sequence joins TRBV29-1 and TRBJ1-1, with 7 bases that match TRBD1. From germline, CDR1 is SQVTM and CDR2 ANQGSEA. The CDR3 covers 14 residues. The V and J ends lost 1 base and 5 bases, in that order; junction bases with no gene match: 7. CDR3 bases: TGCAGCGTTGAAGGATTCCAGGGGGGGACTGAAGCTTTCTTT. It is translated as CSVEGFQGGTEAFF.

The chain combines TRBV5-4 with TRBJ1-2; D ambiguous. The CDR3 covers 14 residues. Germline values: CDR1 SGHNT, CDR2 YYREEE (reference sequence). With 2 bases removed from V and 0 bases from J, the gap between germline ends came to 8 bases. The CDR3 region is CASSLDRSNYGYTF. For the CDR3, the DNA is TGTGCCAGCAGCTTAGACCGATCTAACTATGGCTACACCTTC. Looking up the rest from reference TRBV5-4 and TRBJ1-2 gives the full variable domain: ETGVTQSPTHLIKTRGQQVTLRCSSQSGHNTVSWYQQALGQGPQFIFQYYREEENGRGNFPPRFSGLQFPNYSSELNVNALELDDSALYLCASSLDRSNYGYTFGSGTRLTVV.

V and J are TRBV7-8 and TRBJ2-6; D unclear. Germline-derived CDR1 and CDR2 are SGHVS and FQNEAQ. V was pared by 1 base and J by 4 bases, with 14 bases between. This CDR3 spans 17 amino acids. CDR3 sequence reads: CASSLEAGPLGANVLTF. In DNA, the CDR3 is TGTGCCAGCAGCTTAGAGGCTGGACCTCTGGGGGCCAACGTCCTGACTTTC.

V and J are TRBV29-1 and TRBJ1-2, with TRBD1 matching over 7 bases. Per the germline V gene, CDR1 is SQVTM and CDR2 is ANQGSEA. There are 13 residues in the CDR3. The ends lost 0 bases at V and 7 bases at J; junction bases unmatched: 5. CDR3 DNA sequence: TGCAGCGTTGAAGATCTAGGGGGCAGTGGCTACACCTTC. This encodes CSVEDLGGSGYTF.

This clone was counted a few times. The V and J genes are TRBV10-3 and TRBJ2-7, with 8 bases that match TRBD1. From germline, CDR1 is ENHRY and CDR2 SYGVKD. The CDR3 spans 13 residues. Trimming cost V 6 bases and J 2 bases; bases outside gene matches: 3. The chain's CDR3 is CAISWDRTYEQYF. The CDR3 region has the DNA TGTGCCATCAGCTGGGACAGGACCTACGAGCAGTACTTC.

The V call is TRBV5-1, the J call TRBJ1-2, with D perhaps TRBD1 (5 bases). Trimming removed 4 bases from V and 4 bases from J, with 8 bases in between. CDR3 length: 12 amino acids. Germline-derived CDR1 and CDR2 are SGHRS and YFSETQ. CDR3 loop: CASSPDSYGYTF. The DNA of the CDR3 is TGCGCCAGCAGCCCCGACAGCTATGGCTACACCTTC.

The chain links TRBV13 to TRBJ1-4; unclear D gene. V shed 5 bases and J shed 4 bases, with 5 bases lying between them. Germline V gene lookup returns CDR1 PRHDT and CDR2 FYEKMQ (reference sequence). The CDR3 is made up of 12 amino acids. The chain's CDR3 is CASSHSNEKLFF. For the CDR3, the DNA is TGTGCCAGCAGCCACAGTAATGAAAAACTGTTTTTT.

V usage is TRBV7-9 and J usage is TRBJ1-6, with D possibly being TRBD1 (5 bases). V gave up 5 bases and J gave up 5 bases, with 13 bases separating them. Germline loops: CDR1 SEHNR, CDR2 FQNEAQ (reference sequence). There are 15 residues in the CDR3. DNA for the CDR3: TGTGCCAGCAGCCTCCGGGACGGGAATAATTCACCCCTCCACTTT. Translating gives CASSLRDGNNSPLHF.